This T cell receptor (beta chain) was identified during a study of CD8+ T cells in alopecia areata. Points on this clone: The antigen remains undetermined.

The sequencing template was cDNA reverse transcribed from extracted RNA. Assay: immunoSEQ multiplex PCR; the TCRdb copy retains only in-frame clones and omits some. In the table there are about 74,000 clones, around 29% of which are singletons. Regarding the study as a whole: Greater clonality was observed in lesional scalp samples, especially alopecia totalis/universalis, versus normal scalp.

The sample's treatment: oral pan-JAK inhibitor, 5-10 mg twice daily. There are 12 residues in the CDR3. The V and J ends lost 4 bases and 4 bases respectively, with 11 bases between them. Germline V lookup: CDR1 SQVTM, CDR2 ANQGSEA. The receptor was derived from a human donor with alopecia areata. This chain joins TRBV29-1 and TRBJ2-7; D possibly uses TRBD1 or TRBD2 (5 bases each). The sample consisted of CD8+ T cells sorted from blood, taken at week 4, from a patient treated with tofacitinib. Here the CDR3 reads CSVGRDRYEQYF. The CDR3 DNA reads as TGCAGCGTTGGCCGGGACCGATACGAGCAGTACTTC.